These 6 T cell receptor beta chains were all obtained from the same sample, sequenced in a study of cytomegalovirus exposure and HLA in healthy donors. The PCR contained 60 Vbeta and 13 Jbeta primers. Here immunoSEQ multiplex PCR was the method, and the copy in TCRdb shows in-frame clones only, minus some. Of under 110,000 clones listed, approximately 80% are singletons. Sequencing used PBMCs. Every receptor here comes from a middle-aged man in good health and CMV-seronegative.

This clone was seen a handful of times. V usage is TRBV30 and J usage is TRBJ1-1, with 9 bases fitting TRBD1. The CDR3 totals 16 residues. Germline V gives CDR1 GTSNPN, CDR2 SVGIG (reference sequence). After removal of 3 bases from V and 2 bases from J, the junction contained 10 bases not matched to a gene. The CDR3 loop is CAWSSGQGRINTEAFF. CDR3 in DNA: TGTGCCTGGAGCTCGGGACAGGGTCGAATTAACACTGAAGCTTTCTTT.

The chain joins TRBV10-3 to TRBJ1-4, with 9 bases aligning to TRBD1. The CDR3 sequence is 15 residues long. The germline V gene encodes CDR1 ENHRY and CDR2 SYGVKD. The junction had 3 bases not matched to a gene; V was cut back by 6 bases and J by 1 base. CDR3 residues: CAIREGQGTNEKLFF. The DNA of the CDR3 is TGTGCCATCAGGGAGGGACAGGGAACTAATGAAAAACTGTTTTTT.

This sequence joins TRBV9 and TRBJ2-3, with a possible D match to TRBD1 (5 bases). The CDR3 totals 16 residues. The germline V gene encodes CDR1 SGDLS and CDR2 YYNGEE. V lost 6 bases to trimming and J lost 3 bases, with 20 bases between them. DNA of the CDR3: TGTGCCAGCAACCGTAGGGCAGGGATCCAGACAGATACGCAGTATTTT. This translates into CASNRRAGIQTDTQYF.

The chain joins TRBV27 to TRBJ2-3; D perhaps matches TRBD1 (6 bases). Germline lookup yields CDR1 MNHEY and CDR2 SMNVEV (reference sequence). There are 13 residues in the CDR3. V lost 6 bases to trimming and J lost 6 bases, with 13 bases between them. CDR3: CASSGDTGDTQYF. The CDR3 DNA follows: TGTGCCAGCAGCGGGGACACAGGGGATACGCAGTATTTT.

The rearrangement links TRBV5-1 to TRBJ2-1; 7 nucleotides align to TRBD2. The germline V gene encodes CDR1 SGHRS and CDR2 YFSETQ. After removal of 4 bases from V and 3 bases from J, the junction contained 7 bases not matched to a gene. The CDR3 extends over 15 amino acids. The CDR3 loop reads CASSPSGENYNEQFF. The CDR3 nucleotides are TGCGCCAGCAGCCCCAGCGGGGAGAACTACAATGAGCAGTTCTTC.

This rearrangement joins TRBV5-6 to TRBJ2-7; 9 positions agree with TRBD1. The V segment lost 2 bases and the J segment 2 bases; nucleotides outside the gene matches: 5. Germline V gene lookup returns CDR1 SGHDT and CDR2 YYEEEE. The CDR3 is 15 residues long. The CDR3 sequence: CASSFGTGRTYEQYF. As DNA, the CDR3 is TGTGCCAGCAGCTTTGGGACAGGGAGGACCTACGAGCAGTACTTC.